One T cell receptor beta chain is described in this entry. The sample belongs to a study of CD8 T cells in Susac syndrome. Sequencing targeted TCR beta in blood CD8+ and CD4+ T cells. Both CD4+ and CD8+ T cells were negatively isolated, and TEMRA cells underwent FACS enrichment. CDR1 is DFQATT and CDR2 is SNEGSKA in the germline V gene (reference sequence). The V end was cut by 5 bases, the J end by 2 bases, with 13 bases between. This CDR3 spans 14 amino acids. RNA in amounts of about 0.5 to 1 ug was reverse transcribed with random hexamers. The method of amplification for TCR beta CDR3 was immunoSEQ multiplex PCR, covering 54 Vbeta and 13 Jbeta. Each CDR3 protein gets one entry after TCRdb re-called the immunoSEQ multiplex PCR reads with MiXCR. The sample has 150,000 to 160,000 distinct CDR3 sequences, just under 97% seen once.

The sequencing sample was made of CD8+ T cells from PBMCs. The V call is TRBV20-1, the J call TRBJ2-1; D is ambiguous. The sequence was collected from a human donor with multiple sclerosis. CDR3 DNA: TGCAGTGCTGATACAGCCTTACCCTACAATGAGCAGTTCTTC. It yields the protein CSADTALPYNEQFF.